The subject of this entry is one T cell receptor (beta chain). The antigen is unknown. Trimming at V came to 4 bases and at J to 4 bases, leaving 4 bases not matched to a gene. CDR3 length: 14 residues. CDR1 MNHEY and CDR2 SVGAGI come from the germline V gene. This record belongs to a study of cytomegalovirus exposure and HLA in healthy donors. Study details: In a later analysis, the roughly 120 validation repertoires were reported to have used the same platform as the 600 to 800 first-cohort repertoires. General study points: In vitro work confirmed that three CMV-associated chains recognize CMV antigens. 164 TCR beta chains were listed as cytomegalovirus-associated.

Only in-frame clones appear in the TCRdb table, and some are missing; sequencing was by immunoSEQ multiplex PCR. The profile shows over 150,000 clones, around nine tenths of them singletons. From the roughly 120-subject validation cohort, which was separate from the roughly 700-subject first cohort, the donors were drawn. The chain employs TRBV6-5 and TRBJ2-1, with TRBD1 matching 7 bases. Specimen: PBMCs. The clonotype was recovered from a woman between 18 and 29 years old in good health and CMV-seronegative. CDR3 nucleotides: TGTGCCAGCAGTTCGGGCAGGGGGTACAATGAGCAGTTCTTC. Protein product: CASSSGRGYNEQFF.